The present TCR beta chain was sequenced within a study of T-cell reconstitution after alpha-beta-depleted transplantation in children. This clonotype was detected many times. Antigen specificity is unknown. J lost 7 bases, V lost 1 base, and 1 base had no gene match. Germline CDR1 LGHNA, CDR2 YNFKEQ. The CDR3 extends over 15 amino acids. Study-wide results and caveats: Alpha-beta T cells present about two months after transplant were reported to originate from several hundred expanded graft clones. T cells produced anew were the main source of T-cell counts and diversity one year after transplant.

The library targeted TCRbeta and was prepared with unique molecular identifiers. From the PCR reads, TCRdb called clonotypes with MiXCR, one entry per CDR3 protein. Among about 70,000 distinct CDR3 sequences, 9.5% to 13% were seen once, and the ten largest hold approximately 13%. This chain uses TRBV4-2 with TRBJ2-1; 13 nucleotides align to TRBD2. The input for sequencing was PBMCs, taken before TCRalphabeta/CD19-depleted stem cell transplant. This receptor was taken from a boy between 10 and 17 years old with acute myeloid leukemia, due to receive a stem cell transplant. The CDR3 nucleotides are TGTGCCAGCAGCCAAGGGACTAGCGGGAGTAATGAGCAGTTCTTC. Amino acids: CASSQGTSGSNEQFF.